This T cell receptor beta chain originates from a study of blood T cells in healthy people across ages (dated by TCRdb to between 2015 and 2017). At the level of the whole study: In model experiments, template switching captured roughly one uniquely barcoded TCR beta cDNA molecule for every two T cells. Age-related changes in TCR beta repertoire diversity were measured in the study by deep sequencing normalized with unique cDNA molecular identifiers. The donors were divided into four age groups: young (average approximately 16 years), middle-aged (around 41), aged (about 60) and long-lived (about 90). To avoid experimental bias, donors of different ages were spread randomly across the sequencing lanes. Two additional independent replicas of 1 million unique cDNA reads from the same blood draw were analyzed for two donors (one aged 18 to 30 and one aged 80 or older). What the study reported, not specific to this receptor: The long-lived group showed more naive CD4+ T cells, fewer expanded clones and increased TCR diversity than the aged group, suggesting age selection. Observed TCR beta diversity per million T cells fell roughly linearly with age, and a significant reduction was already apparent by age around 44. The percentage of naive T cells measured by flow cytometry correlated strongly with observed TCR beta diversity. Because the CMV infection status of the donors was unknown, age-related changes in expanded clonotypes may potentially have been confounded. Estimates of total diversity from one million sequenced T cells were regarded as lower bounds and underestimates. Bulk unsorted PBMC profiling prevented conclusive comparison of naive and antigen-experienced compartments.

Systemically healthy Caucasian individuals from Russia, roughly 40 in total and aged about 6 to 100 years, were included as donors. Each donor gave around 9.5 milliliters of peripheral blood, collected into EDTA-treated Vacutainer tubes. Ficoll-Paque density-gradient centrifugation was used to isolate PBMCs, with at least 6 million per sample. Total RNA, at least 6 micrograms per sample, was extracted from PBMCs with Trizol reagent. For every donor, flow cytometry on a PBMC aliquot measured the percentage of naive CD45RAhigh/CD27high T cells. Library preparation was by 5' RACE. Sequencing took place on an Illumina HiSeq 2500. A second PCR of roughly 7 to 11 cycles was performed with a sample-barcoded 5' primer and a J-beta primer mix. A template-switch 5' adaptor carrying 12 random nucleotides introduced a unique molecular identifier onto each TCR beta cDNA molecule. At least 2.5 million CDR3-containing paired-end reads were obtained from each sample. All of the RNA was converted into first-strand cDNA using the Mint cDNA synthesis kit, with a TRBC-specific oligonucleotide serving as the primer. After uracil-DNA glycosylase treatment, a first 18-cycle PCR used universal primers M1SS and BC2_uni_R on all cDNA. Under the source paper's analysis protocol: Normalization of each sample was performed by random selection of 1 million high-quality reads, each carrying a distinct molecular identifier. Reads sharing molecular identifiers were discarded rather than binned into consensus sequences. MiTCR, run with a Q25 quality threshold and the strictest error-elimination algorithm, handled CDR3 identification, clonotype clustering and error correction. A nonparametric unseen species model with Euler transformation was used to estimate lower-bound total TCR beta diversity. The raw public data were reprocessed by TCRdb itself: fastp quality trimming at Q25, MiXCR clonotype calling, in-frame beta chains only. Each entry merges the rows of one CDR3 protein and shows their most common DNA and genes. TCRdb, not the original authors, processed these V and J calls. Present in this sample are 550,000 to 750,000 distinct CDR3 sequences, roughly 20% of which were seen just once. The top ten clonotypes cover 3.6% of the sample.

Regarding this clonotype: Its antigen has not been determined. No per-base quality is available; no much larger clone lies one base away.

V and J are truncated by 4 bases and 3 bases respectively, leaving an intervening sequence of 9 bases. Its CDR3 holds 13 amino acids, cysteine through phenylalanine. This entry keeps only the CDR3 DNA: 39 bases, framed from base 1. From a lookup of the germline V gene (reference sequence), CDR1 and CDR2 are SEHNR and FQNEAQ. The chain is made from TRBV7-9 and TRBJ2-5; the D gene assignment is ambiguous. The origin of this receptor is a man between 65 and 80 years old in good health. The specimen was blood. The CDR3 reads CASSSWVEETQYF. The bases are TGTGCCAGCAGCTCGTGGGTCGAAGAGACCCAGTACTTC.